A single sample gave rise to the 13 T cell receptor beta chains below, sequenced in a study of lung T cells in sarcoidosis with Löfgren's syndrome. TCRdb used MiXCR to reprocess the reads, holding one entry per CDR3 protein. Here the sample spans tens of thousands of distinct CDR3 sequences, 21% being singletons. The sequencing input was CD4+ T cells from PBMCs. Receptors were obtained from a human donor with sarcoidosis (Löfgren's syndrome or another form), or a control subject (not recorded which).

This clonotype was counted at least ten times. The chain carries TRBV7-6 and TRBJ2-1; 9 bases are shared with TRBD2. The V segment lost 3 bases and the J segment 6 bases; nucleotides outside the gene matches: 6. The CDR3 covers 15 residues. The V gene's germline CDR1 is SGHVS and CDR2 FNYEAQ. The CDR3 is CASSLAGGTPNEQFF. In DNA, the CDR3 is TGTGCCAGCAGCTTGGCGGGAGGGACCCCCAATGAGCAGTTCTTC.

This clonotype was recorded at least ten times. The gene calls are TRBV5-4 and TRBJ2-5; 9 bases fit TRBD1. This CDR3 comprises 13 residues. J was trimmed by 9 bases and V by 4 bases; bases with no gene match: 7. Germline V gives CDR1 SGHNT, CDR2 YYREEE (reference sequence). CDR3 DNA sequence: TGTGCCAGCAGCCGGGACAGGGAGGGGGCCCAGTACTTC. This codes for CASSRDREGAQYF.

CDR3 in amino acids: CASSPPRRAWDEQYF. The CDR3 DNA is TGTGCCAGCAGCCCACCTAGAAGGGCCTGGGACGAGCAGTACTTC. The gene calls are TRBV7-9 and TRBJ2-7; D not resolved. Trimming removed 5 bases at V and 5 bases at J, with 19 bases between. This CDR3 is built from 15 residues. Germline CDR1 is SEHNR and CDR2 is FQNEAQ (reference sequence).

The chain has TRBV12-3 or TRBV12-4 and TRBJ1-1; perhaps TRBD1 as D (5 bases). V gave up 6 bases and J gave up 3 bases, with 14 bases separating them. The CDR3 loop spans 14 amino acids. For the CDR3, the DNA is TGTGCCAGCAGGAAGGGGCATGTCGACACTGAAGCTTTCTTT. The encoded protein is CASRKGHVDTEAFF.

This clonotype was detected ten times or more. The gene calls are TRBV20-1 and TRBJ1-3; 9 bases are a match to TRBD1. The CDR3 is 17 residues long. V lost 3 bases, J lost 0 bases, and 9 bases stayed unmatched. Germline V CDR1 and CDR2: DFQATT, SNEGSKA (reference sequence). In nucleotides, the CDR3 is TGCAGTGCTAGGGGGCTGGGACAGGGCCACTCTGGAAACACCATATATTTT. Protein sequence: CSARGLGQGHSGNTIYF.

This clonotype has more than one count but fewer than ten. A much larger clone lies one base from this, so it may be a read error. The chain uses TRBV6-1 and TRBJ1-2; D unclear. Germline V gives CDR1 MNHNS, CDR2 SASEGT. V shed 6 bases and J shed 4 bases, with 18 bases lying between them. The CDR3 totals 15 residues. As DNA, the CDR3 is TGTGCCAGCAGCCGAGACCCCTCTGCTAGCTATGGCTACACCTTC. It specifies CASSRDPSASYGYTF.

This clonotype was counted a single time. At one end, the junction sequence differs from germline, possibly due to a read error. The rearrangement uses TRBV29-1 and TRBJ2-3; D gene unclear. This CDR3 region has 11 residues. The germline gives CDR1 SQVTM, CDR2 ANQGSEA. CDR3 residues: CSVEGTDTRYF. In DNA, the CDR3 is TGCAGCGTTGAGGGCACAGATACGCGGTATTTT.

This chain joins TRBV5-4 and TRBJ2-1; the D call may be TRBD1 or TRBD2 (6 bases each). The CDR3 length is 17 residues. Germline V gene lookup returns CDR1 SGHNT and CDR2 YYREEE (reference sequence). The germline V and J ends were trimmed by 4 bases and 0 bases, with 17 bases remaining between them. The chain's CDR3 is CASSPPGGVSSYNEQFF. The CDR3 DNA sequence: TGTGCCAGCAGCCCCCCCGGGGGCGTAAGCTCCTACAATGAGCAGTTCTTC.

The sample holds many counts of this clonotype. The chain recombines TRBV20-1 with TRBJ2-7, with D perhaps TRBD1 or TRBD2 (5 bases each). This CDR3 is built from 15 residues. Trimming stripped 5 bases from V and 3 bases from J, with 20 bases between. Germline-derived CDR1 and CDR2 are DFQATT and SNEGSKA (reference sequence). CDR3 protein: CSAHPPGQENYEQYF. DNA of the CDR3: TGCAGTGCTCATCCCCCGGGGCAGGAAAACTACGAGCAGTACTTC.

This chain uses TRBV6-2 or TRBV6-3 with TRBJ2-7; 10 bases line up with TRBD1. Trimming at V came to 7 bases and at J to 4 bases, leaving 10 bases not matched to a gene. CDR1 MNHEY and CDR2 SVGEGT come from the germline V gene. This CDR3 is 15 amino acids long. CDR3 nucleotides: TGTGCCAGCACCCAACTTGGACAGGGGGTTTACGAGCAGTACTTC. Its protein product is CASTQLGQGVYEQYF.

This clonotype occurred many times. The chain has TRBV5-4 and TRBJ2-3, with D unresolved. The germline V gene has CDR1 SGHNT and CDR2 YYREEE (reference sequence). Trimming removed 4 bases from V and 1 base from J, with 10 bases in between. CDR3 length: 14 residues. CDR3 protein: CASSPGTGTDTQYF. CDR3 coding DNA: TGTGCCAGCAGCCCTGGAACCGGCACAGATACGCAGTATTTT.

This clonotype has ten or more counts. This chain links TRBV27 with TRBJ2-7; TRBD1 matches 11 bases. V lost 5 bases, J lost 6 bases, and 9 bases stayed unmatched. This CDR3 is built from 15 residues. The germline gives CDR1 MNHEY, CDR2 SMNVEV (reference sequence). The CDR3 loop reads CASSPLGQGAVEQYF. CDR3 sequence (DNA): TGTGCCAGCAGTCCCCTCGGACAGGGGGCGGTCGAGCAGTACTTC.

This clonotype was seen many times. The genes are TRBV20-1 and TRBJ1-1; TRBD1 matches 9 bases. The CDR3 is made up of 16 amino acids. V dropped 4 bases and J dropped 2; count of bases not matched to a gene: 11. Germline CDR1 DFQATT, CDR2 SNEGSKA (reference sequence). This chain's CDR3 is CSATNPGTGTNTEAFF. Here the CDR3 DNA reads TGCAGTGCTACAAACCCCGGGACAGGGACCAACACTGAAGCTTTCTTT.